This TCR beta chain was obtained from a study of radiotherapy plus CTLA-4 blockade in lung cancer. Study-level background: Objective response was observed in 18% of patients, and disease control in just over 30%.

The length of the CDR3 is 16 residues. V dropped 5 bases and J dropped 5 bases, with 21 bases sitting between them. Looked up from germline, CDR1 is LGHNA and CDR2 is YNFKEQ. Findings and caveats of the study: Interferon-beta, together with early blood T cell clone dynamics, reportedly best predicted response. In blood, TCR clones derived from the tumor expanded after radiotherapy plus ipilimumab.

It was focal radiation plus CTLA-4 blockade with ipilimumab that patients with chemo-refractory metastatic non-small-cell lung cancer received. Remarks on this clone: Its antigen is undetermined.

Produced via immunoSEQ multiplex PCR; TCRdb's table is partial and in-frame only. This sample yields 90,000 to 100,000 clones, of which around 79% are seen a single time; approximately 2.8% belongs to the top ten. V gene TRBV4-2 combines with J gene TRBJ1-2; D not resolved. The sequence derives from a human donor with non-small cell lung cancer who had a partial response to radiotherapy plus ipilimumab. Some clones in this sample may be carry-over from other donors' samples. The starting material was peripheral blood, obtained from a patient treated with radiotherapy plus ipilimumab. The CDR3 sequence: CASSMEPGMLRYGYTF. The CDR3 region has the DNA TGTGCCAGCAGCATGGAACCGGGGATGCTGCGTTATGGCTACACCTTC.